This TCR beta chain emerged from a study of CD8+CD57+ T cells in acquired aplastic anemia. Study context: When averaged, DNA from sorted CD4+ and CD8+ cells came to approximately 3 ug.

The germline gives CDR1 SQVTM, CDR2 ANQGSEA. V was pared by 6 bases and J by 6 bases, with 11 bases between. This CDR3 spans 11 amino acids. CDR3 and TCR beta VDJ profiling relied on a genomic DNA template. TCRdb re-called the reads through MiXCR, storing one row per CDR3 protein. The data contain 400,000 to 450,000 distinct CDR3 sequences, 65% to 80% of them singletons. The TCR sequence derives from a human donor in good health, serving as a control. This sequence joins TRBV29-1 and TRBJ1-2; D is uncertain. Sequencing was performed on sorted CD4+, CD8+, or CD8+CD57+ T cells (not recorded which) from PBMCs. This CDR3 is CSVGGRNGYTF. CDR3 coding DNA: TGCAGCGTGGGAGGGAGGAATGGCTACACCTTC. Combining the CDR3 with reference TRBV29-1 and TRBJ1-2 gives the whole variable domain SAVISQKPSRDICQRGTSLTIQCQVDSQVTMMFWYRQQPGQSLTLIATANQGSEATYESGFVIDKFPISRPNLTFSTLTVSNMSPEDSSIYLCSVGGRNGYTFGSGTRLTVV.